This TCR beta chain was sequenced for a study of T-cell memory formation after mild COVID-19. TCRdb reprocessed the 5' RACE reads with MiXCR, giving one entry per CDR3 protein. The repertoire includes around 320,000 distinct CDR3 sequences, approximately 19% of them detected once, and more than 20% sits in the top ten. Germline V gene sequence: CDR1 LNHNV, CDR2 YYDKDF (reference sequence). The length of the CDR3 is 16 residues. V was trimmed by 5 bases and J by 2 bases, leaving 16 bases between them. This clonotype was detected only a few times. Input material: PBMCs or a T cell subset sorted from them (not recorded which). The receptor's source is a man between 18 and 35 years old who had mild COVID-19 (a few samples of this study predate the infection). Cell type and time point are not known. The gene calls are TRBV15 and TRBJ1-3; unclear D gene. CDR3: CATSVQTGVTGNTIYF. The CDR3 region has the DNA TGTGCCACCAGCGTACAGACCGGGGTTACTGGAAACACCATATATTTT.